The clone carrying this TCR beta chain was seen a single time. The V gene lost 3 bases and the J gene lost 4 bases, with 12 bases spanning the gap. Germline values: CDR1 LGHDT, CDR2 YNNKEL (reference sequence). This CDR3 has 14 amino acids. Assay: immunoSEQ multiplex PCR; the TCRdb copy retains only in-frame clones and omits some. The sample holds fewer than 250,000 clones; approximately 73% are singletons and the top ten take about 15%. This entry is derived from a study of blood T cell repertoires in COVID-19. Looking at the study overall: COVID-19 samples collected from the United States, Italy and Spain covered acute and convalescent phases. Sources were T cells, B-cell-depleted T cells, or PBMCs; the material itself was cDNA or gDNA.

The sequence was obtained from a woman aged 45-65 years with acute COVID-19. Sequencing was performed on PBMCs or T cells enriched from blood (not recorded which). The rearrangement joins TRBV3-1 (or the pseudogene TRBV3-2) to TRBJ2-5; D possibly corresponds to TRBD2 (5 bases). This CDR3 reads CASSQRRATETQYF. In nucleotides, the CDR3 is TGTGCCAGCAGCCAGCGGCGGGCCACAGAGACCCAGTACTTC.